The sequence of this T cell receptor (beta chain) was determined in a study of T cells in tuberculosis. Generated by immunoSEQ multiplex PCR, the TCRdb table keeps only in-frame clones and is missing some. The sample consists of about 38,000 clones, roughly 94% of them appearing once. Time point denoted: new active TB diagnosis, blood taken before or within 7 days of starting treatment. J gave up 2 bases and V 4 bases, and 11 bases lay outside the gene matches. CDR1 and CDR2 (germline): KGHSH, LQKENI. The CDR3 spans 18 residues. V usage is TRBV18 and J usage is TRBJ2-7; 13 bases agree with TRBD2. Sequenced here: PBMCs, sampled at tuberculosis diagnosis. This TCR was sampled from an adult with tuberculosis. This chain's CDR3 is CASSHKLPGLAGTYEQYF. CDR3 coding DNA: TGTGCCAGCTCACACAAACTTCCGGGACTAGCGGGGACCTACGAGCAGTACTTC.